Presented here are 8 T cell receptor beta chains from one specimen sequenced in a study of blood T cell repertoires in COVID-19. Here immunoSEQ multiplex PCR was the method, and the copy in TCRdb shows in-frame clones only, minus some. The sample has 370,000 or so clones; 70% to 90% are singletons. Source material: PBMCs or T cells enriched from blood (not recorded which). The source is a man aged 30-40 years who had recovered from COVID-19.

The chain has TRBV2 and TRBJ1-1; D ambiguous. Germline loops: CDR1 SNHLY, CDR2 FYNNEI. Trimming took off 7 bases at V and 6 bases at J, with 15 bases between the two ends. This CDR3 has 13 amino acids. The CDR3 loop is CASTRAPSPEAFF. The CDR3 DNA follows: TGTGCCAGCACGAGGGCCCCCAGCCCTGAAGCTTTCTTT. The variable domain in full, with the rest retrieved from reference TRBV2 and TRBJ1-1, is EPEVTQTPSHQVTQMGQEVILRCVPISNHLYFYWYRQILGQKVEFLVSFYNNEISEKSEIFDDQFSVERPDGSNFTLKIRSTKLEDSAMYFCASTRAPSPEAFFGQGTRLTVV.

This chain connects TRBV19 to TRBJ2-3, with D perhaps TRBD2 (6 bases). Trimming took off 3 bases at V and 4 bases at J, with 14 bases between the two ends. The CDR3 totals 15 residues. Germline CDR1 LNHDA, CDR2 SQIVND (reference sequence). CDR3 nucleotides: TGTGCCAGTAGTATCACGACTAGGACCTCAGATACGCAGTATTTT. This encodes CASSITTRTSDTQYF.

J is TRBJ2-7 and V is TRBV14; D uncertain. Germline V gene lookup returns CDR1 SGHDN and CDR2 FVKESK. This CDR3 region has 11 residues. V lost 6 bases to trimming and J lost 6 bases, with 9 bases between them. This CDR3 is CASSYSGEQYF. CDR3 bases: TGTGCCAGCAGTTATTCGGGCGAGCAGTACTTC.

V usage is TRBV10-3 and J usage is TRBJ1-1; 10 bases line up with TRBD1. Germline V gives CDR1 ENHRY, CDR2 SYGVKD. The CDR3 consists of 14 residues. With 6 bases clipped from V and 3 bases from J, the junction kept 4 bases outside the gene matches. CDR3 residues: CAIRGDRGYTEAFF. The CDR3 DNA follows: TGTGCCATCAGGGGGGACAGGGGATACACTGAAGCTTTCTTT.

The CDR3 DNA sequence: TGTGCCAGCAGCTCCGACAGGGGCCATAACTATGGCTACACCTTC. It codes for CASSSDRGHNYGYTF. The chain links TRBV11-2 to TRBJ1-2; 8 bases fit TRBD1. The ends lost 4 bases at V and 1 base at J; junction bases unmatched: 5. This CDR3 spans 15 amino acids. The V gene's germline CDR1 is SGHAT and CDR2 FQNNGV.

The chain joins TRBV30 to TRBJ2-7; D is perhaps TRBD2 (6 bases). Trimming took off 3 bases at V and 3 bases at J, with 18 bases between the two ends. The length of the CDR3 is 15 residues. Per germline, CDR1 GTSNPN and CDR2 SVGIG (reference sequence). Here the CDR3 DNA reads TGTGCCTGGAGATACAGCGCGGCGGGGTACTACGAGCAGTACTTC. It translates to CAWRYSAAGYYEQYF.

V gene TRBV5-1 combines with J gene TRBJ2-5; 7 bases map to TRBD1. V shed 5 bases, J shed 5 bases, and the junction held 6 bases outside the gene matches. CDR3 size: 13 residues. Germline loops: CDR1 SGHRS, CDR2 YFSETQ. The DNA for the CDR3 is TGCGCCAGCAGGGAGACAGGGTCGGAGACCCAGTACTTC. Its protein is CASRETGSETQYF.

The chain uses TRBV7-3 and TRBJ2-6; no reliable D call. V was shortened by 1 base and J by 0 bases, with 7 bases between the two germline ends. The CDR3 spans 16 residues. The germline CDR1 and CDR2 sequences are SGHTA and FQGTGA. CDR3 region: CASSLRPYSGANVLTF. CDR3 sequence (DNA): TGTGCCAGCAGCTTAAGGCCATACTCTGGGGCCAACGTCCTGACTTTC.